This is a list of T cell receptor beta chains from one sample in a study of T cell clonotyping in hematopoietic cell transplantation. Measured with immunoSEQ multiplex PCR; TCRdb has only the in-frame clones, and not every one. The data contain some 49,000 clones, just over 85% of them seen just once; the ten biggest clones take up 5.5% to 7%. The sample in question was peripheral blood mononuclear cells, obtained before stem cell transplant. The receptors stem from a man in his fifties or sixties with biphenotypic leukemia. Some clones in this sample may be carry-over from other donors' samples. Each CDR3 is given with its conserved first and last residue. Fields, in order: V gene, clone size, J gene, D gene, CDR3 protein, CDR3 DNA. D genes are given only for firm matches. Not every row has a clone size; where given, it reads once, few, many or a size class.

V gene: TRBV30; clone size: .; J gene: TRBJ1-2; D gene: .; CDR3 protein: CAWTNTYGYTF; CDR3 DNA: TGTGCCTGGACCAACACATATGGCTACACCTTC
V gene: TRBV27; clone size: .; J gene: TRBJ2-2; D gene: .; CDR3 protein: CASSLPSGGPEPGELFF; CDR3 DNA: TGTGCCAGCAGTTTACCTTCCGGGGGGCCCGAGCCCGGGGAGCTGTTTTTT
V gene: TRBV30; clone size: once; J gene: TRBJ2-7; D gene: TRBD1; CDR3 protein: CAWSGQGIGQYF; CDR3 DNA: TGTGCCTGGAGTGGACAGGGAATAGGGCAGTACTTC
V gene: TRBV30; clone size: .; J gene: TRBJ2-7; D gene: .; CDR3 protein: CAWSAHSVLYEQYF; CDR3 DNA: TGTGCCTGGAGCGCCCACAGCGTACTCTACGAGCAGTACTTC
V gene: TRBV5-1; clone size: .; J gene: TRBJ1-1; D gene: .; CDR3 protein: CASSRGGPTNTEAFF; CDR3 DNA: TGCGCCAGCAGCCGGGGGGGACCGACGAACACTGAAGCTTTCTTT
V gene: TRBV6-5; clone size: few; J gene: TRBJ2-2; D gene: .; CDR3 protein: CASGRRENTGELFF; CDR3 DNA: TGTGCCAGCGGGAGGCGGGAAAACACCGGGGAGCTGTTTTTT
V gene: TRBV13; clone size: .; J gene: TRBJ1-1; D gene: .; CDR3 protein: CASLHQGSYTEAFF; CDR3 DNA: TGTGCCAGCTTACATCAGGGGTCGTACACTGAAGCTTTCTTT
V gene: TRBV28; clone size: .; J gene: TRBJ1-2; D gene: TRBD1; CDR3 protein: CASSRHPRQGGYTF; CDR3 DNA: TGTGCCAGCAGCCGACACCCAAGACAGGGTGGCTACACCTTC
V gene: TRBV2; clone size: .; J gene: TRBJ2-4; D gene: TRBD1; CDR3 protein: CASSVHPSQGIAKNIQYF; CDR3 DNA: TGTGCCAGCAGTGTACACCCCTCACAGGGGATAGCCAAAAACATTCAGTACTTC
V gene: TRBV7-2; clone size: .; J gene: TRBJ1-2; D gene: .; CDR3 protein: CASSREGSGHGYTF; CDR3 DNA: TGTGCCAGCAGCCGGGAGGGGTCAGGCCATGGCTACACCTTC
V gene: TRBV6-6; clone size: .; J gene: TRBJ1-2; D gene: .; CDR3 protein: CASSPAANYGYTF; CDR3 DNA: TGTGCCAGCAGCCCCGCTGCTAACTATGGCTACACCTTC
V gene: TRBV5-4; clone size: .; J gene: TRBJ1-2; D gene: .; CDR3 protein: CASSLGDRPYYGYTF; CDR3 DNA: TGTGCCAGCAGCTTAGGCGACAGGCCGTACTATGGCTACACCTTC
V gene: TRBV9; clone size: .; J gene: TRBJ2-1; D gene: .; CDR3 protein: CASSGSSYNEQFF; CDR3 DNA: TGTGCCAGCAGCGGGAGCTCCTACAATGAGCAGTTCTTC